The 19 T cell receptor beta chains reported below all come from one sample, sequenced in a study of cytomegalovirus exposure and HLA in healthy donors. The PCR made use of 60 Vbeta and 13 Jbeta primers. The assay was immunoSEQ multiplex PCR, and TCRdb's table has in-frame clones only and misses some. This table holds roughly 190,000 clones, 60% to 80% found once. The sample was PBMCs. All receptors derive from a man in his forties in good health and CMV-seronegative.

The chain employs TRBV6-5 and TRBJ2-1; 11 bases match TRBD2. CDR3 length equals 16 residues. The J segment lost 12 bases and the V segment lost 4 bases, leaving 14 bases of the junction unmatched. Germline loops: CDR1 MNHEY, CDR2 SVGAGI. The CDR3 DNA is TGTGCCAGCAGTTCACAACAACTAGCGGGAGTCAAAGGGCAGTTCTTC. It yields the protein CASSSQQLAGVKGQFF.

CDR3 region: CASSHRIAGDPRPKQFF. CDR3 sequence (DNA): TGCGCCAGCAGCCACCGAATTGCAGGGGACCCGCGACCGAAACAGTTCTTC. The chain carries TRBV4-1 and TRBJ2-1; possible D gene TRBD1, 6 bases. The CDR3 spans 17 residues. The germline V and J ends were trimmed by 3 bases and 13 bases, with 28 bases remaining between them. Germline CDR1 reads MGHRA; CDR2 reads YSYEKL.

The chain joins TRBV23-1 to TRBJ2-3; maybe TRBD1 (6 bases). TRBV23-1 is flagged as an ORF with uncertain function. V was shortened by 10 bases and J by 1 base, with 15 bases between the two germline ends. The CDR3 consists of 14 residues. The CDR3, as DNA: TGCGCCACAAACAGGGCCTCCCGCACAGATACGCAGTATTTT. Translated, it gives CATNRASRTDTQYF.

The CDR3 region has the DNA TGCAGCGTTGACGGCGGGCCTAACAATGAGCAGTTCTTC. It is translated as CSVDGGPNNEQFF. The V gene is TRBV29-1, the J gene TRBJ2-1; D possibly corresponds to TRBD2 (5 bases). This CDR3 spans 13 amino acids. In germline, CDR1 is SQVTM, CDR2 ANQGSEA. V shed 3 bases and J shed 5 bases, with 11 bases lying between them.

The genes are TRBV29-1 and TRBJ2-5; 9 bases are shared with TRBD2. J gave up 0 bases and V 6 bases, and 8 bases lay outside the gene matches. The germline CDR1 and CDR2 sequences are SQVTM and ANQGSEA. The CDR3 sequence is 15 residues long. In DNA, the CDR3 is TGCAGCGTCCCTCTAGCGGGACGGTACCAAGAGACCCAGTACTTC. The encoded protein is CSVPLAGRYQETQYF.

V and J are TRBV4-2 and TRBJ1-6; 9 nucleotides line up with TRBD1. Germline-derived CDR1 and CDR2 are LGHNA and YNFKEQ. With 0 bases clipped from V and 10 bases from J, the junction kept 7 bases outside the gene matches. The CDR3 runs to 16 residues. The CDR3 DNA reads TGTGCCAGCAGCCAAGATCAGGGACAGGGTGGGTCACCCCTCCACTTT. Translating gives CASSQDQGQGGSPLHF.

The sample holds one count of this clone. The CDR3 DNA reads as TGTGCCAGCAGCCTAGACACCCGGGAGGCGCAGTATTTT. The encoded protein is CASSLDTREAQYF. The chain uses TRBV7-7 and TRBJ2-3, with 7 bases matching TRBD2. V was pared by 5 bases and J by 10 bases, with 9 bases of the junction left unmatched. The CDR3 totals 13 residues. Per germline, CDR1 SSHAT and CDR2 FNYEAQ (reference sequence).

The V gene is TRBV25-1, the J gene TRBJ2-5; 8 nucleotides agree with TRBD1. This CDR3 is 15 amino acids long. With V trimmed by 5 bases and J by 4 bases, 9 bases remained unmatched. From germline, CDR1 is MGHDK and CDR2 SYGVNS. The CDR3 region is CASSSSGGLRETQYF. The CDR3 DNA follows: TGTGCCAGCAGTTCTTCAGGGGGCTTGAGAGAGACCCAGTACTTC.

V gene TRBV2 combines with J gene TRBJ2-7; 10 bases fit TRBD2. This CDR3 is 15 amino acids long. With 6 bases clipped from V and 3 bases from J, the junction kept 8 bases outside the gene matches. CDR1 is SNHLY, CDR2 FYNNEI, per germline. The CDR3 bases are TGTGCCAGCAGCAACTTAGCGGGGGGCGGCTACGAGCAGTACTTC. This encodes CASSNLAGGGYEQYF.

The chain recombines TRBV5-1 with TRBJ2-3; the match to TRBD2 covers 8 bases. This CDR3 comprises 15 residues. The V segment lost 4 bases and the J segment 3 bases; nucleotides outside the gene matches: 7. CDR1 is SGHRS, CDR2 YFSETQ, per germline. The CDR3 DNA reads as TGCGCCAGCAGCAGAGCGGGAGTTGGGACAGATACGCAGTATTTT. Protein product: CASSRAGVGTDTQYF. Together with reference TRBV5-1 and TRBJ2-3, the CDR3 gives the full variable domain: KAGVTQTPRYLIKTRGQQVTLSCSPISGHRSVSWYQQTPGQGLQFLFEYFSETQRNKGNFPGRFSGRQFSNSRSEMNVSTLELGDSALYLCASSRAGVGTDTQYFGPGTRLTVL.

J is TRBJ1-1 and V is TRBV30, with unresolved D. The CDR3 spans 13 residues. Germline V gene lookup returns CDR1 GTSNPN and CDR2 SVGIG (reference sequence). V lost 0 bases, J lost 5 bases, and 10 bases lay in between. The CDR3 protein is CAWSVAGVTEAFF. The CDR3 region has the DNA TGTGCCTGGAGTGTAGCCGGGGTGACTGAAGCTTTCTTT.

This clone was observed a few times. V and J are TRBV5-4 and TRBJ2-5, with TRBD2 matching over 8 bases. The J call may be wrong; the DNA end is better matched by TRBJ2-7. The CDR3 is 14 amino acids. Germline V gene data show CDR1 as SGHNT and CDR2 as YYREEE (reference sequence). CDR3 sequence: CASSIAGLAYEQYF. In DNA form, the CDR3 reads TGTGCCAGCAGCATAGCGGGACTGGCCTACGAGCAGTACTTC.

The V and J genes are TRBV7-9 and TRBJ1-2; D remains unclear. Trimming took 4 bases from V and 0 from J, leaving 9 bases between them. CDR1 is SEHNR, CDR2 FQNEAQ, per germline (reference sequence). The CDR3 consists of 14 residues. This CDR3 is CASSSGRANYGYTF. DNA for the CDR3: TGTGCCAGCAGCTCGGGGAGGGCTAACTATGGCTACACCTTC. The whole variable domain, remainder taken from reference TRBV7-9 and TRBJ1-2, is DTGVSQNPRHKITKRGQNVTFRCDPISEHNRLYWYRQTLGQGPEFLTYFQNEAQLEKSRLLSDRFSAERPKGSFSTLEIQRTEQGDSAMYLCASSSGRANYGYTFGSGTRLTVV.

The CDR3 DNA is TGTGCCAGCAGTGAAATGCAGGGCAGGAATGAAAAACTGTTTTTT. Protein: CASSEMQGRNEKLFF. V and J are TRBV2 and TRBJ1-4; weak D call: TRBD1 (5 bases). The CDR3 length is 15 residues. Germline CDR1 is SNHLY and CDR2 is FYNNEI. Trimming left V 2 bases short and J 5 bases short, with 12 bases between.

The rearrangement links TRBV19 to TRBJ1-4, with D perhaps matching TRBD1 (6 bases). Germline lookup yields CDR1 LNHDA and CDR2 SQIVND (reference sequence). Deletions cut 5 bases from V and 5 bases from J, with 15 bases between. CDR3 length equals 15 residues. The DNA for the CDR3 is TGTGCCAGTAGTGTAAACAGGGCATCAAATGAAAAACTGTTTTTT. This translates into CASSVNRASNEKLFF.

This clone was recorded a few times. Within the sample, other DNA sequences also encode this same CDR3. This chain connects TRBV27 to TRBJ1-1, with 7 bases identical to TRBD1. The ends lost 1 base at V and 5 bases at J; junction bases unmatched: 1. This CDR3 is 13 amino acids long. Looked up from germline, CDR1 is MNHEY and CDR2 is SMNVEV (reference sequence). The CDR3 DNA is TGTGCCAGCAGTTTATACAGGGGAACTGAAGCTTTCTTT. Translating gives CASSLYRGTEAFF.

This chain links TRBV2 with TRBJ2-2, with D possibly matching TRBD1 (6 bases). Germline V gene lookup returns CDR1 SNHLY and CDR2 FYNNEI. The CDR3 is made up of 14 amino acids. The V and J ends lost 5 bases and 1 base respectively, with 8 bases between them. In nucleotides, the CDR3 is TGTGCCAGCAGTCGGGACAAGAACACCGGGGAGCTGTTTTTT. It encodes CASSRDKNTGELFF.

CDR3 sequence: CASSPFATGVAGVYEQYF. In nucleotides, the CDR3 is TGTGCCAGCAGCCCATTTGCCACGGGGGTAGCGGGAGTGTACGAGCAGTACTTC. V gene TRBV7-2 combines with J gene TRBJ2-7; 9 bases match TRBD2. The CDR3 contains 18 residues. Germline lookup yields CDR1 SGHTA and CDR2 FQGNSA. Trimming removed 5 bases from V and 4 bases from J; junction bases left unmatched: 18.

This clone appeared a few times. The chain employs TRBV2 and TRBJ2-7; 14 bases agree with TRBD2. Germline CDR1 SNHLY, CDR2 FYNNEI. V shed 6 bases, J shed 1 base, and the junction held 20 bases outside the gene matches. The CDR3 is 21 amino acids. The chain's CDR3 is CASRNPRPSGTSGGGSYEQYF. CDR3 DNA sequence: TGTGCCAGCAGGAACCCCCGCCCCTCCGGGACTAGCGGGGGTGGTTCCTACGAGCAGTACTTC.